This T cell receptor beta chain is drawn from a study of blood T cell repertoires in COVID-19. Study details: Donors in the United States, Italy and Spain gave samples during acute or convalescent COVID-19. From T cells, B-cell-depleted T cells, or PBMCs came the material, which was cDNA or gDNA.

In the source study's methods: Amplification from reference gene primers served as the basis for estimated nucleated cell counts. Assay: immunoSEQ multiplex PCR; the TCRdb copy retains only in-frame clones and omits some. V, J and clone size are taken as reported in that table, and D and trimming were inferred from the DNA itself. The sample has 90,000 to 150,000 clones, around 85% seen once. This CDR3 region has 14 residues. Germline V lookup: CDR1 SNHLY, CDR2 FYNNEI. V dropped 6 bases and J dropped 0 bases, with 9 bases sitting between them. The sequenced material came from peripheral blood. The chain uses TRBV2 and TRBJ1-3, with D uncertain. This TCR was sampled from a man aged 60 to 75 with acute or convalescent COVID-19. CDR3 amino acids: CASRWAGSGNTIYF. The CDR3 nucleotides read TGTGCCAGCAGATGGGCGGGCTCTGGAAACACCATATATTTT.